This T cell receptor beta chain originates from a study of cytomegalovirus exposure and HLA in healthy donors (dated 2017 in TCRdb). With regard to the full study: An earlier analysis of 587 of the donors reported about 250 Gb of sequence data and about 100 million unique TCR beta sequences from about 180 million T cells. Approximately 310 gigabases of sequencing data and around 80 million unique TCR sequences made up an early release that covered over 550 HLA-typed donors. The genetic ancestry cluster associated with self-reported Caucasian donors included over 80% of the 398 genotyped donors. The study was designed to test whether signatures of past pathogen exposure could be identified by cataloging public T cell receptors. The study used immunosequencing to profile the T cell repertoires of more than 650 subjects and linked those repertoires to cytomegalovirus serostatus. A separate validation cohort of roughly 130 different subjects was used in addition to the roughly 700-subject first cohort. To predict cytomegalovirus infection status, the study brought together high-throughput TCR immunosequencing, statistical association of individual TCRs with disease status, and machine learning. To study patterns of TCR occurrence, a later analysis re-analyzed previously published TCR beta repertoires from 666 donors and added high-resolution HLA genotyping. The later analysis used no new phenotypic data to find candidate immune exposures, relying instead on TCR beta sequences and their occurrence across donors. An earlier analysis of approximately 500 of the donors applied high-throughput TCR beta sequencing to assess whether each TCR beta V gene segment acted as functional or pseudogenic. Donor age, sex, ethnicity and CMV serostatus were collected together with the repertoire data. A later genetic analysis used genome-wide SNP genotypes for about 60% of the 666 donors, treating that subset as a discovery cohort. Every repertoire in the discovery cohort had been generated on one and the same sequencing platform. Both class I and class II loci were covered by HLA typing, at four-digit resolution. Typing coverage differed by locus: A, B, C, DRB1 and DQB1 were typed in roughly 629-630 donors, DQA1 in roughly 500, DPA1 in roughly 590, and DPB1 in 472. A handful of DR-DQ haplotypes were handled as single units for association and clustering because linkage in the cohort was strong. Across approximately 400 genotyped donors of the cohort, an average of approximately 240,000 unique TCR beta nucleotide sequences per donor were sequenced, and roughly 18% of those sequences were non-productive. What the study reported, not specific to this receptor: According to the authors, the approach could potentially be generalized to other disease states and immunological phenotypes. Compared with equally common non-associated chains, HLA-associated TCR beta chains in a later analysis were more clonally expanded and had lower generation probabilities. Specific HLA alleles were associated with 15,000 to 20,000 TCR beta sequences at a false discovery rate of 0.05 in a later analysis. A further reported finding was that TCR beta sequences accurately predicted the HLA-A and HLA-B alleles for most subjects in the first cohort. In an earlier analysis of approximately 590 of the donors, most TCR beta V segments were observed in productive rearrangements about 90% or about 30% of the time, broadly matching IMGT annotations. Because counts were too low, roughly 17 rarely observed V segments, including chromosome 9 orphons, were left out of the earlier analysis of roughly 600 of the donors. Across donors, most TCR sequences were observed very rarely, whereas some public TCRs were present in many individuals. Because the 87-base-pair reads could not distinguish some IMGT-functional V segments, including TRBV6-2 and TRBV6-3, those segments were excluded. CMV serostatus was the only immune exposure information available for the cohort. Roughly uniform sequencing depth across donors was assumed in presence/absence analyses, although this assumption may not hold. According to a later genetic analysis, donors in an Asian-associated ancestry cluster had fewer N-insertions in productive TCRs than the approximately 650-donor mean. A cluster of highly shared sequence variants was judged likely to represent a technical artifact of the sequencing pipeline. Correlated functional status among segregating V segments might be attributable to linkage disequilibrium, but an unknown experimental factor could not be ruled out. The study gave a list of roughly 150 TCR beta chains associated with cytomegalovirus. A later analysis reported that several top co-occurrence clusters appeared linked to parvovirus B19, influenza, CMV and Epstein-Barr virus. Because some donors lacked HLA typing at each locus, the association tests relied only on the typed subset. An association between a missense DCLRE1C variant and V-gene and J-gene trimming of TCR beta chains was found in a later genetic analysis and replicated in an independent cohort. A later analysis found that TCR association rates varied across HLA loci, with DRB1 alleles showing the most associated TCRs and HLA-C alleles the fewest. A few of the identified cytomegalovirus-associated TCR beta chains were confirmed in vitro to be specific for cytomegalovirus antigens. The classifier was reported to diagnose cytomegalovirus status with high specificity and sensitivity in both the original and validation cohorts. Strong co-occurrence of HLA alleles, especially DR and DQ, made assigning TCR associations to individual alleles difficult. Only TCR beta chains were sequenced in this cohort, and the absence of alpha or paired-chain data limited detectable features. A later analysis found that most CMV-associated TCR beta chains appeared HLA-restricted, with HLA associations seemingly driven largely by CMV exposure.

The cohort consisted of 650 to 850 healthy bone marrow donors. At the time of sampling, every cohort member was nominally healthy, though immune exposures that went unrecorded were likely present. The donor tested CMV seronegative, placing the donor among the 350 or so seronegative members of the cohort. Each donor provided a peripheral blood sample, and peripheral blood mononuclear cells were used for TCR beta sequencing. Genomic DNA was extracted from the blood cell samples with the Qiagen DNeasy Blood Extraction Kit. V drops 7 bases and J drops 4 bases, leaving 11 bases in between. Taken from cysteine to phenylalanine, the CDR3 has 13 residues. The only DNA kept is the CDR3, 39 bases in frame from the first base. In the germline V gene, CDR1 corresponds to SNHLY and CDR2 to FYNNEI. This clone was seen a handful of times. It lacks a known antigen. No qualities accompany the bases; no much larger clone lies one base away.

Libraries were built with the immunoSEQ multiplex PCR assay. The multiplex PCR relied on a mix of 60 forward primers for TCR Vbeta segments and 13 reverse primers for TCR Jbeta segments. Amplification of the CDR3 region of rearranged TCR beta genes was performed with a multiplex PCR assay on genomic DNA. On the Illumina HiSeq System, the amplified TCR beta libraries were sequenced as 87-base-pair reads. The study's processing was this. A later analysis counted approximately 76 million unique TCR beta chains across the 550 to 800 repertoires, and roughly 11 million of these chains were shared by at least two donors. Raw reads were error-corrected and collapsed into unique sequences with a nearest-neighbor algorithm that merged closely related sequences to remove PCR and sequencing errors. CDR3 sequences were aligned to IMGT reference sequences to assign V, D and J gene segments. For a sequence to be retained, a match of at least six nucleotides to both a V gene segment and a J gene segment was required. Rearrangements were classified as productive when the CDR3 lacked stop codons and remained in frame with V and J, and all other rearrangements were classified as non-productive. Following IMGT convention, CDR3 was defined as the stretch from the second conserved V-encoded cysteine to the conserved J-encoded phenylalanine. Sequences without an unambiguous match to a single V gene segment were excluded from the earlier analysis of 587 of the donors. An earlier analysis of a few hundred of the donors called V segments functional above 56.7% productive rearrangements and segregating when the between-donor standard deviation exceeded 5%. To diagnose cytomegalovirus status from the catalog of TCR beta chain sequences, a statistical classification framework was built. In a later analysis, TCR nucleotide sequences were compared against IMGT/GENE-DB human TR gene sequences so that V and J genes could be assigned. The TCRdist pipeline was used in a later analysis to assign CDR3 sequences and most-parsimonious VDJ recombination scenarios. In a later analysis, every TCR beta chain was defined by the combination of its CDR3 amino acid sequence and its V-gene family, and reads without a unique V-gene family were dropped. A later analysis removed 550 to 650 highly shared, low-generation-probability nucleotide sequences to deal with suspected cross-contamination and a sequencing artifact. In a later analysis, a clonal expansion index was calculated for each public chain from normalized within-repertoire ranks of inferred template counts. In a later analysis, generation probabilities were computed with a VDJ recombination model fitted to out-of-frame rearrangements, and the resulting probabilities were checked against IGoR. In a later analysis, TCR-TCR, TCR-HLA and TCR-CMV co-occurrence was scored with hypergeometric tests, and a repertoire-size bias correction was applied to TCR pairs. A later analysis estimated false discovery rates by permuting HLA or CMV assignments 20 times. In a later analysis, co-occurring TCRs were grouped using DBSCAN, and TCRdist sequence similarity was added for clustering within HLA-allele-positive subsets. For co-occurrence clustering, repertoires with fewer than 30,000 or more than 120,000 public chains were excluded, along with roughly 5 repertoires with anomalous nucleotide sharing. TCRdb mirrors the immuneACCESS table, restricted to in-frame sequences. Some clones are absent from its copies; in checked studies, under half trace to an unresolved V gene, and the reason for the others is unknown. Clonal size and the V and J genes are those of that table, whereas D and trimming came from the DNA. The sample yields approximately 100,000 clones; around 75% were counted once. The ten largest clones add up to about 9.4% of the sample.

The sample was PBMCs. The source is a man aged 50-59 years in good health and CMV-seronegative. In this chain, TRBV2 is recombined with TRBJ1-3, and possibly TRBD1, on 5 matching bases. The CDR3 loop reads CASIGTLGNTIYF. The nucleotides are TGTGCCAGCATAGGGACTCTGGGAAACACCATATATTTT.